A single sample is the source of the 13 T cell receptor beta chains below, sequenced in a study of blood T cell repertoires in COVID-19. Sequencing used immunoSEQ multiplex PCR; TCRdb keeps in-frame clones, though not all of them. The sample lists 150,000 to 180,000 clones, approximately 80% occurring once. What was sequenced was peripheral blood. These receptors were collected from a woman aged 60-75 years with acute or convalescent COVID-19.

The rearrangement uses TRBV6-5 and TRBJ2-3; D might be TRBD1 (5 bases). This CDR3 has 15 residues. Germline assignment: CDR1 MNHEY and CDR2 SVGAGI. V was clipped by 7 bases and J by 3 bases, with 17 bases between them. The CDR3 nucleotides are TGTGCCAGCAAACTACAGGCGACAACAACAGATACGCAGTATTTT. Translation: CASKLQATTTDTQYF.

Here the CDR3 reads CASSYSGGRRSPLHF. For the CDR3, the DNA is TGTGCCAGCAGTTACTCCGGGGGAAGGCGGTCACCCCTCCACTTT. The J gene is TRBJ1-6, the V gene TRBV6-5; weak D call: TRBD1 (5 bases). The CDR3 totals 15 residues. Germline loops: CDR1 MNHEY, CDR2 SVGAGI. V lost 0 bases, J lost 10 bases, and 13 bases lay in between.

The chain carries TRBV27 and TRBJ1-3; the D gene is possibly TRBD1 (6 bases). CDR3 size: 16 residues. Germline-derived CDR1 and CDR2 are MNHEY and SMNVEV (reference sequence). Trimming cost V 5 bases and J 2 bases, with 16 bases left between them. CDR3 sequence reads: CASSPHGRGTGNTIYF. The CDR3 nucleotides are TGTGCCAGCAGTCCCCACGGCAGGGGCACTGGAAACACCATATATTTT.

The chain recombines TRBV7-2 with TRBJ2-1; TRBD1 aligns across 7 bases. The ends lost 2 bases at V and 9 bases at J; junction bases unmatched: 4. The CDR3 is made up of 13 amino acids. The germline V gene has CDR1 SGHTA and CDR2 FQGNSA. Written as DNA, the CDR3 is TGTGCCAGCAGCTTATACAGGGGTATTGAGCAGTTCTTC. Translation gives CASSLYRGIEQFF.

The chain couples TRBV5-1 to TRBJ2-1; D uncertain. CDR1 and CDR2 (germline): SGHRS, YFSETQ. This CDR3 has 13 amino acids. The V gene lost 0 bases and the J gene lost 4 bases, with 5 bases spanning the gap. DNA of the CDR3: TGCGCCAGCAGCTTGGGACAATACAATGAGCAGTTCTTC. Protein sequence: CASSLGQYNEQFF.

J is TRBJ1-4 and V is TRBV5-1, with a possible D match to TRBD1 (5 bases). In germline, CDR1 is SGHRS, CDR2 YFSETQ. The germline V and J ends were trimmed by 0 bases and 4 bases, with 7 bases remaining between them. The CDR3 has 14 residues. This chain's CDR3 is CASSLGQNNEKLFF. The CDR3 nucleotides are TGCGCCAGCAGCTTGGGACAGAATAATGAAAAACTGTTTTTT.

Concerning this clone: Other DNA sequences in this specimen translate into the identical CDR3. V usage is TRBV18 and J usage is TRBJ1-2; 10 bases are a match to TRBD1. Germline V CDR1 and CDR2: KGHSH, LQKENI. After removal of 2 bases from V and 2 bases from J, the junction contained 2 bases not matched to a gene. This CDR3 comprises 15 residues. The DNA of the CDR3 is TGTGCCAGCTCACCAGGGACAGGGGAAAACTATGGCTACACCTTC. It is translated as CASSPGTGENYGYTF.

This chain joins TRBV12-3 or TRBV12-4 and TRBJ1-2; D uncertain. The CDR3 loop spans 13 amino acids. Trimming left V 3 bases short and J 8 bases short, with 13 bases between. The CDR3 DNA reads TGTGCCAGCAGTTTGGGTCAGGTGGAAGGCTACACCTTC. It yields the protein CASSLGQVEGYTF.

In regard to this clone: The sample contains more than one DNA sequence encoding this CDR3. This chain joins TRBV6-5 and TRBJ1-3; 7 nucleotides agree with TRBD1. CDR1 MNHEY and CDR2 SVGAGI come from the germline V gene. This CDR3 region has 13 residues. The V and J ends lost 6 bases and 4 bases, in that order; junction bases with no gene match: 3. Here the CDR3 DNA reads TGTGCCAGCAGGACAGGGACCGGAAACACCATATATTTT. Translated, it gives CASRTGTGNTIYF.

CDR3: CASSQTPYGRLDTDTQYF. The CDR3 DNA is TGTGCCAGCAGCCAAACCCCCTACGGGAGACTCGACACAGATACGCAGTATTTT. The chain links TRBV3-1 (or the pseudogene TRBV3-2) to TRBJ2-3; D might be TRBD2 (6 bases). Between the trimmed V and J ends, which lost 2 bases and 2 bases, there was a span of 20 bases. Germline assignment: CDR1 LGHDT and CDR2 YNNKEL (reference sequence). The CDR3 contains 18 residues.

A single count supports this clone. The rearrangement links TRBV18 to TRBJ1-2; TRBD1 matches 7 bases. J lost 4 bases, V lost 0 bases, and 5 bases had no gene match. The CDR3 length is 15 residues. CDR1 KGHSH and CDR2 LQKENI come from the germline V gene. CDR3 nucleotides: TGTGCCAGCTCACCACCCGGGACAGCAACCTATGGCTACACCTTC. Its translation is CASSPPGTATYGYTF.

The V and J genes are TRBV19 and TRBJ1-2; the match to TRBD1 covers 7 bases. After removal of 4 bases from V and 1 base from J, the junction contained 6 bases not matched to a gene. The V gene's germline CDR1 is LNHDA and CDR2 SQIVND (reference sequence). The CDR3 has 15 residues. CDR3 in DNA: TGTGCCAGTAGTACCGGGACAGCGAATAACTATGGCTACACCTTC. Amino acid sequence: CASSTGTANNYGYTF.

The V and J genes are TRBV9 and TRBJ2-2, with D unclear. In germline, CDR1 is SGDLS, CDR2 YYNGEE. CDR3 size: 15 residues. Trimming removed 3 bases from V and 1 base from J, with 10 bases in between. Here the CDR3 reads CASSARRENTGELFF. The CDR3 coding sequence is TGTGCCAGCAGCGCCCGTCGAGAGAACACCGGGGAGCTGTTTTTT.